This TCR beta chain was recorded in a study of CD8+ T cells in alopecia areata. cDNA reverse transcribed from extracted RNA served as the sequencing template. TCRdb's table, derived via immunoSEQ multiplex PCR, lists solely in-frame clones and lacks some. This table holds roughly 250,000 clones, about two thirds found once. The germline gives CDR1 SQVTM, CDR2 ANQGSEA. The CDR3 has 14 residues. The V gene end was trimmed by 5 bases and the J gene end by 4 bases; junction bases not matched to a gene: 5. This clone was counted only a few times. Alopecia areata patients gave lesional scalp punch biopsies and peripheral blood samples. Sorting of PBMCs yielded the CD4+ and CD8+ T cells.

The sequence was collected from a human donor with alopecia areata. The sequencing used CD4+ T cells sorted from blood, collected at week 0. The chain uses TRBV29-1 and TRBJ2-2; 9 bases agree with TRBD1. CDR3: CSVRDRARTGELFF. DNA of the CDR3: TGCAGCGTTAGGGACAGGGCGCGCACCGGGGAGCTGTTTTTT.